This T cell receptor beta chain was sequenced during a study of T-cell memory formation after mild COVID-19. MiXCR, applied by TCRdb to the 5' RACE reads, yields one record per CDR3 protein. The profile shows 450,000 or so distinct CDR3 sequences, 25% of them singletons. CDR1 and CDR2 from the germline V gene are SEHNR and FQNEAQ (reference sequence). Unmatched junction bases numbered 5, after V lost 4 bases and J lost 0 bases. The CDR3 is 16 residues long. This receptor was obtained from an adult woman who had mild COVID-19 (a few samples of this study predate the infection). Cell type and time point are not known. The gene calls are TRBV7-9 and TRBJ2-1; 8 bases align to TRBD2. The specimen sequenced was PBMCs or a T cell subset sorted from them (not recorded which). CDR3 in DNA: TGTGCCAGCAGCTCGGAAACTAGCGGCTCCTACAATGAGCAGTTCTTC. This translates into CASSSETSGSYNEQFF.